This T cell receptor beta chain was identified during a study of T cell responses to AZD1222 COVID-19 vaccine. This CDR3 is built from 16 residues. Germline V gene sequence: CDR1 LNHDA, CDR2 SQIVND (reference sequence). The V and J ends lost 5 bases and 1 base, in that order; junction bases with no gene match: 6. This table comes from immunoSEQ multiplex PCR, and its TCRdb copy is limited to in-frame clones, with some not included. The data contain around 190,000 clones, around 90% of them singletons. The receptor was isolated from an adult in good health. This chain connects TRBV19 to TRBJ2-1, with 9 bases fitting TRBD2. The input for sequencing was peripheral blood, taken on day 0 of AZD1222 vaccination. The CDR3, as DNA: TGTGCCAGTAGTGGAGATAGCGGGAGTTCCTACAATGAGCAGTTCTTC. Its translation is CASSGDSGSSYNEQFF. The full variable domain, rest sourced from reference TRBV19 and TRBJ2-1, is DGGITQSPKYLFRKEGQNVTLSCEQNLNHDAMYWYRQDPGQGLRLIYYSQIVNDFQKGDIAEGYSVSREKKESFPLTVTSAQKNPTAFYLCASSGDSGSSYNEQFFGPGTRLTVL.